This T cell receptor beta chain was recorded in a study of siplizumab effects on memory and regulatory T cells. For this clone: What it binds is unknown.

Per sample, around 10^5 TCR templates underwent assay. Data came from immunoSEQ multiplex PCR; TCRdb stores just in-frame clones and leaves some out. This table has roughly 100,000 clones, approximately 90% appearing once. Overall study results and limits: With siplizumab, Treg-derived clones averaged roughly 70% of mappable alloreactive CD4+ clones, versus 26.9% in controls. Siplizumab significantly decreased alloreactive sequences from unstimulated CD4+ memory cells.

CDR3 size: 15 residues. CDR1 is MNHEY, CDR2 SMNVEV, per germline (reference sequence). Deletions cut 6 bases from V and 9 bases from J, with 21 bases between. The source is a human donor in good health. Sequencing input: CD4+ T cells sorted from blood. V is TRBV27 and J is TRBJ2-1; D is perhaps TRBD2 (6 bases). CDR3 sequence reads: CASRPRREWRGEQFF. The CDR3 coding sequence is TGTGCCAGCAGGCCCAGGAGGGAGTGGAGGGGTGAGCAGTTCTTC.